This entry is about one T cell receptor beta chain. This entry belongs to a study of blood T cell repertoires in COVID-19. In the study overall: COVID-19 samples, acute and convalescent, were from the United States, Italy and Spain. T cells, B-cell-depleted T cells, or PBMCs supplied cDNA or gDNA.

As processed by the authors: Reference gene primer amplification in the assay estimated nucleated cell counts. Sequencing was performed with immunoSEQ multiplex PCR; in TCRdb, only in-frame clones are kept and a portion is missing. V, J and clone size are taken as reported in that table, and D and trimming were inferred from the DNA itself. This sample carries over 200,000 clones, around 90% of them seen once, and the ten largest clones take less than 3.5%. Sequencing input: peripheral blood. This receptor was taken from a man younger than 45 with COVID-19, enrolled during active disease.

In DNA form, the CDR3 reads TGTGCCAGCAGCGTAGCCAGGTACAATGAGCAGTTCTTC. Translation: CASSVARYNEQFF. The chain couples TRBV9 to TRBJ2-1; D call uncertain. The CDR3 runs to 13 residues. Germline CDR1 and CDR2: SGDLS and YYNGEE. V was clipped by 0 bases and J by 4 bases, with 5 bases between them.